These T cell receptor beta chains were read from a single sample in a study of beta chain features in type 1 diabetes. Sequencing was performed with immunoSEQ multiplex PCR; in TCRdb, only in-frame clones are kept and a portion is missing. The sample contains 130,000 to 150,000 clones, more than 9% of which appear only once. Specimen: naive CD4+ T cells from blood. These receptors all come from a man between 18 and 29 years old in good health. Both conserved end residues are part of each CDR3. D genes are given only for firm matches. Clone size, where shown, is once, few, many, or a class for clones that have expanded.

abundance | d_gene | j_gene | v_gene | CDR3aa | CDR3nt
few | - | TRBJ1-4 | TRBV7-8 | CASSLASTTNEKLFF | TGTGCCAGCAGCTTAGCGTCAACAACTAATGAAAAACTGTTTTTT
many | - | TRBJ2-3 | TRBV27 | CASSSMEWQTQYF | TGTGCCAGCAGTTCTATGGAGTGGCAGACGCAGTATTTT
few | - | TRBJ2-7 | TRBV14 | CASSQVSRSEQYF | TGTGCCAGCAGCCAAGTTTCGCGGTCCGAGCAGTACTTC
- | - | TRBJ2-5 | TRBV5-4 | CASSFFEEMETQYF | TGTGCCAGCAGCTTTTTTGAGGAAATGGAGACCCAGTACTTC
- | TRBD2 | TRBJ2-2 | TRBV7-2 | CASSTRLAGANTGELFF | TGTGCCAGCAGCACCCGACTAGCGGGGGCGAACACCGGGGAGCTGTTTTTT
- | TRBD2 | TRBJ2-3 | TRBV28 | CASSSAGGRSDTQYF | TGTGCCAGCAGTTCAGCGGGGGGGCGGTCAGATACGCAGTATTTT
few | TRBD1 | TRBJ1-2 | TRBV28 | CASSFPTGTGDGYTF | TGTGCCAGCAGTTTCCCCACCGGGACAGGGGATGGCTACACCTTC
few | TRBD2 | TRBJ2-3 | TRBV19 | CASSRGGPPTDTQYF | TGTGCCAGTAGTAGGGGGGGACCTCCCACAGATACGCAGTATTTT
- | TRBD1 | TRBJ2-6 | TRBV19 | CASSQQGSGANVLTF | TGTGCCAGTAGCCAACAGGGGTCTGGGGCCAACGTCCTGACTTTC
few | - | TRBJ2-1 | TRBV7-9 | CASSLSGPRDEQFF | TGTGCCAGCAGCTTAAGTGGTCCACGGGATGAGCAGTTCTTC
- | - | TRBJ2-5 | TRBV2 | CASRYPQETQYF | TGTGCCAGCCGCTACCCCCAAGAGACCCAGTACTTC
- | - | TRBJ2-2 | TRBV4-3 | CASSPGGSATGELFF | TGCGCCAGCAGCCCCGGTGGTAGCGCGACCGGGGAGCTGTTTTTT
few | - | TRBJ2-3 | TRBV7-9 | CASSLEGGSTDTQYF | TGTGCCAGCAGCTTAGAGGGCGGGAGCACAGATACGCAGTATTTT
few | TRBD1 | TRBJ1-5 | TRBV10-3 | CAISEIGSGGKDQPQHF | TGTGCCATCAGTGAGATCGGTTCAGGGGGCAAGGATCAGCCCCAGCATTTT
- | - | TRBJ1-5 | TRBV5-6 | CASSLAFMGGLQPQHF | TGTGCCAGCAGCTTGGCGTTTATGGGGGGGCTTCAGCCCCAGCATTTT
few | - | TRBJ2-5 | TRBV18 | CASSIDRQETQYF | TGTGCCAGCTCGATAGACAGGCAAGAGACCCAGTACTTC
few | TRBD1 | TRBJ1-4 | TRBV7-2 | CASSLTGQGYEKLFF | TGTGCCAGCAGCTTGACGGGACAGGGGTATGAAAAACTGTTTTTT
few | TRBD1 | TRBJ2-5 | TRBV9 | CASRKDRGQETQYF | TGTGCCAGCAGAAAGGACAGGGGTCAAGAGACCCAGTACTTC
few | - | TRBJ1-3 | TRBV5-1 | CASSGGHYVGNTIYF | TGCGCCAGCAGCGGGGGACACTACGTTGGAAACACCATATATTTT
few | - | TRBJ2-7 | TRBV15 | CATSSLDLRLGEQYF | TGTGCCACCAGCAGCTTAGACCTCCGACTAGGGGAGCAGTACTTC
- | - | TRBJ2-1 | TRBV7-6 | CASSGRQTSTQKSYNEQFF | TGTGCCAGCAGCGGGCGACAAACATCCACCCAGAAGTCCTACAATGAGCAGTTCTTC
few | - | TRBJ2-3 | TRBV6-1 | CASSEVPFQHTDTQYF | TGTGCCAGCAGTGAGGTCCCCTTCCAACACACAGATACGCAGTATTTT
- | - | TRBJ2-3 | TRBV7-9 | CASSLSGELLTDTQYF | TGTGCCAGCAGCTTAAGTGGGGAGCTTCTCACAGATACGCAGTATTTT
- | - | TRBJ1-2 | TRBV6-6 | CASSFESLGSYGYTF | TGTGCCAGCAGTTTCGAGTCCCTCGGGAGCTATGGCTACACCTTC
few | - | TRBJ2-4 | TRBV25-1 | CASSDGGLAKNIQYF | TGTGCCAGCAGTGATGGGGGCCTAGCCAAAAACATTCAGTACTTC
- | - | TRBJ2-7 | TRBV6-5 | CASSLDTFPYEQYF | TGTGCCAGCAGTCTGGACACCTTCCCCTACGAGCAGTACTTC
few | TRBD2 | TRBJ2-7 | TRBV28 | CASSLGTSGGGEQYF | TGTGCCAGCAGTTTAGGCACTAGCGGGGGAGGCGAGCAGTACTTC
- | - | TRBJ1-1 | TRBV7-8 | CASSIHRETEAFF | TGTGCCAGCAGCATCCACAGGGAGACTGAAGCTTTCTTT
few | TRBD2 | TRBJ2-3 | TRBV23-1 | CASSQDFTSGELTDTQYF | TGCGCCAGCAGTCAAGATTTTACTAGCGGGGAACTAACAGATACGCAGTATTTT
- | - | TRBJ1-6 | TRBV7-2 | CASSRIDSPLHF | TGTGCCAGCAGTCGTATTGATTCACCCCTCCACTTT
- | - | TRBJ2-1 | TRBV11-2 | CASSFSLGANEQFF | TGTGCCAGCAGCTTCTCTCTAGGGGCGAATGAGCAGTTCTTC
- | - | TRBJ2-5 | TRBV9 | CASSKPGLQETQYF | TGTGCCAGCAGCAAACCGGGACTTCAAGAGACCCAGTACTTC
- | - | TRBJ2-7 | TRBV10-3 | CAISAGDSYEQYF | TGTGCCATCAGTGCAGGAGACAGCTACGAGCAGTACTTC
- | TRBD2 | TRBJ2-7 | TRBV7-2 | CASSTGLAGGYSYEQYF | TGTGCCAGCAGCACTGGACTAGCGGGGGGATACTCCTACGAGCAGTACTTC
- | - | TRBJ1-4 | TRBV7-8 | CASSLAPGRGNEKLFF | TGTGCCAGCAGCTTAGCCCCTGGCAGGGGAAATGAAAAACTGTTTTTT
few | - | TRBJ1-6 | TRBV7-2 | CASSPRPQQSFNSPLHF | TGTGCCAGCAGCCCACGACCCCAACAGAGTTTCAATTCACCCCTCCACTTT
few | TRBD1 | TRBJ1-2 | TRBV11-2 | CASTSTDRPWDRALYGYTF | TGTGCCAGCACCTCCACCGATCGGCCCTGGGACAGAGCCCTCTATGGCTACACCTTC
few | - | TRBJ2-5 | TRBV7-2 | CASSLYSRTHPQETQYF | TGTGCCAGCAGCTTATACTCGCGGACACATCCGCAAGAGACCCAGTACTTC
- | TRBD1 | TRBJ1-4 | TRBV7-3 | CASSLTGGSNEKLFF | TGTGCCAGCAGCTTGACAGGGGGGTCTAATGAAAAACTGTTTTTT
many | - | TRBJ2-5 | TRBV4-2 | CASRLLDTFYF | TGTGCCAGCAGGTTGTTGGACACCTTCTACTTC
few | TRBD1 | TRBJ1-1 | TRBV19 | CASSTSDRVTEAFF | TGTGCCAGTAGTACCTCGGACAGGGTCACTGAAGCTTTCTTT
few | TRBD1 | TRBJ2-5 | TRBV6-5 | CASSSDRGRETQYF | TGTGCCAGCAGTTCGGACAGGGGAAGGGAGACCCAGTACTTC
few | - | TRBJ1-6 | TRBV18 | CASSRDRQAPNSPLHF | TGTGCCAGCTCACGGGACCGACAGGCCCCAAATTCACCCCTCCACTTT
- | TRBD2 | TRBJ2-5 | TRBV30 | CALAGGPLQETQYF | TGTGCCCTAGCGGGGGGGCCCCTACAAGAGACCCAGTACTTC